What follows is one TCR beta chain and its context. Its antigen is not identified. An assay was performed, and its level was deep. Replicate PCRs run on sorted subsets employed approximately 0.2 ug DNA, 30,000 to 35,000 T cell genomes. Sequenced by immunoSEQ multiplex PCR; TCRdb stores in-frame clones only, minus some. The data show about 2 million clones, with about 95% seen just once and 1.2% held by the top ten. Germline V gene sequence: CDR1 SGHAT, CDR2 FQNNGV. CDR3 length: 15 residues. V shed 5 bases and J 5 bases; nucleotides not matched to a gene: 3. This record comes from a study of shared clonotypes between healthy human individuals. Broader study findings: The four-donor shared clonotypes exceeded non-shared clonotypes in generation probability, with non-shared ones scoring lower.

As defined, naive CD8 cells were CD45RO-negative and positively selected for CCR7, with terminally differentiated effector memory CD45RA+ cells excluded. The sequence was collected from a man between 18 and 35 years old in good health. Sequencing input: naive CD8+ T cells sorted from blood. The J gene is TRBJ1-6, the V gene TRBV11-2, with 10 positions matching TRBD1. This chain's CDR3 is CASSGGTGDNSPLHF. DNA of the CDR3: TGTGCCAGCAGCGGGGGGACAGGGGATAATTCACCCCTCCACTTT.